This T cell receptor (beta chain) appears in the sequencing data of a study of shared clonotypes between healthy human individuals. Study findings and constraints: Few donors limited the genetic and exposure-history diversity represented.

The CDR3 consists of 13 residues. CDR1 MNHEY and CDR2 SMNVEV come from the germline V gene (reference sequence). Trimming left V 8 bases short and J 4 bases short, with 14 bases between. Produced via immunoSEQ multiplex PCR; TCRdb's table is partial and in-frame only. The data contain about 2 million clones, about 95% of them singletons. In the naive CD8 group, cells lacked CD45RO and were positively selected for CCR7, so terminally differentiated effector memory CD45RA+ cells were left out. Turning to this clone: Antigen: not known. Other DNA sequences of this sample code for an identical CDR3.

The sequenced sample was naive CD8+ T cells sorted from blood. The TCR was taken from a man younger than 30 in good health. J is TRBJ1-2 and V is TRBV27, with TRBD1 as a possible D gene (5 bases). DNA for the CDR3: TGTGCCAGCGGACCCGGGGCGGGCTATGGCTACACCTTC. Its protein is CASGPGAGYGYTF.